The source of this T cell receptor beta chain is a study of T cell clonality in common variable immunodeficiency. Study outcomes and limitations: CVID subjects shared fewer TCRbeta clones than healthy controls did. Common variable immunodeficiency TCR beta sequences reportedly had fewer deletions and N-nucleotide insertions. Authors noted CVID clonality's cause needs subpopulation repertoire sequencing.

This CDR3 comprises 15 residues. Looked up from germline, CDR1 is SGHRS and CDR2 is YFSETQ. V lost 1 base and J lost 6; bases outside the gene matches: 5. The sample holds a few counts of this clone. The antigen is not known. The read terminates 3 residues ahead of where the CDR3 ends, so the germline J gene completes it. TCRdb's copy holds only in-frame clones and misses some; the assay was immunoSEQ multiplex PCR. The table records about 7,300 clones without singletons, the ten largest covering about 20%. This TCR came from a human donor with common variable immunodeficiency. The gene calls are TRBV5-1 and TRBJ2-1; TRBD2 matches at 9 bases. Sequenced input: peripheral blood mononuclear cells. CDR3 protein: CASSLTAGGSNEQFF. The CDR3 DNA, read in part, is TGCGCCAGCAGCTTGACAGCGGGAGGTAGCAATGAG.